The source of this T cell receptor (beta chain) is a study of identical twins. General study findings and limits: The analysis was cross-sectional rather than longitudinal within donors.

Losses at the gene ends were 10 bases for V and 0 bases for J; bases not matched to a gene: 8. Germline assignment: CDR1 MNHNS and CDR2 SASEGT. The CDR3 spans 15 residues. Template switching added a universal primer binding site, and final cDNA carried unique molecular identifiers. TCRdb called the 5' RACE reads again in MiXCR, with one record for every CDR3 protein. The data contain some 570,000 distinct CDR3 sequences, 20% to 25% of them seen just once; the ten biggest clones take up around 0.47%. Points on this clonotype: Its antigen is still unknown.

These same records also appear under a second study, on yellow fever vaccine responses in identical twins.

Sequencing was performed on CD4+ T cells sorted from blood. The clonotype originates from a woman in her late teens or twenties in good health. The V gene is TRBV6-1, the J gene TRBJ2-7; 11 bases are a match to TRBD2. CDR3 DNA sequence: TGTGCCACAGAAACCGGGACTAGCGGCTCCTACGAGCAGTACGTC. Protein product: CATETGTSGSYEQYV.